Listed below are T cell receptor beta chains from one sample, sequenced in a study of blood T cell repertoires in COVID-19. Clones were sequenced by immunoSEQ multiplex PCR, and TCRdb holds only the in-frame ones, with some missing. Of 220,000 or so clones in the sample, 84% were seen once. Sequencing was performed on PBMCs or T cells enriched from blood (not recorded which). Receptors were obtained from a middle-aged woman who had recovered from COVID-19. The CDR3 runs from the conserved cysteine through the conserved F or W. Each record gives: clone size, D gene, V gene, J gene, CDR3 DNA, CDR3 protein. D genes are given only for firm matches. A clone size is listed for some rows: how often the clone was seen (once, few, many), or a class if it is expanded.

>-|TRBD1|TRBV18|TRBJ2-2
TGTGCCAGCTCACCACCGTTGCAGGGGGAGACCGGGGAGCTGTTTTTT
CASSPPLQGETGELFF
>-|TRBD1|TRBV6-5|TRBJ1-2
TGTGCCAGCAGTTACTCTGGCAGGGGGCCCTATGGCTACACCTTC
CASSYSGRGPYGYTF
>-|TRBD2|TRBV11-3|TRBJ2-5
TGTGCCAGCAGCTTTCTCCCGGGACTAGCGGGCAAGACCCAGTACTTC
CASSFLPGLAGKTQYF
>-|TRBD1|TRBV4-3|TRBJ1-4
TGCGCCAGCAGCCAAGAACCTGCTGGGCTTGGACAGGTGTTTTTT
CASSQEPAGLGQVFF
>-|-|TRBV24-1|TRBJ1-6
TGTGCCACCAGTGATTCAGGTTATAATTCACCCCTCCACTTT
CATSDSGYNSPLHF
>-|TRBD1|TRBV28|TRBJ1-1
TGTGCCAGCACCGACCGAACAGGGGGCACTGAAGCTTTCTTT
CASTDRTGGTEAFF
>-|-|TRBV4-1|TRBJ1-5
TGCGCCAGCAGCCAAAACGTCACCTATAGCAATCAGCCCCAGCATTTT
CASSQNVTYSNQPQHF
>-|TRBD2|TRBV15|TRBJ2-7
TGTGCCACCAGCAGCCCTTCGACCGGACTAGCGGGAGTATACGAGCAGTACTTC
CATSSPSTGLAGVYEQYF
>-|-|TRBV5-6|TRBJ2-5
TGTGCCAGCAGCTTGCAGGTTTCAGGGACCCAGTACTTC
CASSLQVSGTQYF
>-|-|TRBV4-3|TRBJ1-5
TGCGCCAGCAGCCCCGTTCTAACCCAGCCCCAGCATTTT
CASSPVLTQPQHF
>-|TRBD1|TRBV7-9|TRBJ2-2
TGTGCCAGCAGCCAAGGTGGTACAGGGGGTCCCGGGGAGCTGTTTTTT
CASSQGGTGGPGELFF
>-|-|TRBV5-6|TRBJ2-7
TGTGCCAGCAGCTTGGGACAGGTGAGCTCCTACGAGCAGTACTTC
CASSLGQVSSYEQYF
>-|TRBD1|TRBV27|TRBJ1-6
TGTGCCAGCAGGGCCGGGACAGGTTATAATTCACCCCTCCACTTT
CASRAGTGYNSPLHF
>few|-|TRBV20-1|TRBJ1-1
TGCAGTGCTAGTGTCCAGGGTAATTTGAACACTGAAGCTTTCTTT
CSASVQGNLNTEAFF
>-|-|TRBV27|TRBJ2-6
TGTGCCAGCAAGGGGGTAGGGGCCAACGTCCTGACTTTC
CASKGVGANVLTF
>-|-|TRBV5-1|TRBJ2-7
TGCGCCAGCAATAGCGGATCCTACGAGCAGTACTTC
CASNSGSYEQYF
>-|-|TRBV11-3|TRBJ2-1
TGTGCCAGCAGCTTAGAAGCTTACAATGAGCAGTTCTTC
CASSLEAYNEQFF
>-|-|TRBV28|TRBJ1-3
TGTGCCAGCGGGCCAAGACACTCTGGAAACACCATATATTTT
CASGPRHSGNTIYF
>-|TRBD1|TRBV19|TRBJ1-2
TGTGCCACCCAATTGAGAGGGGGCGGCTACACCTTC
CATQLRGGGYTF
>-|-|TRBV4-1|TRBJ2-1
TGCGCCAGCAGCCAAGTGGCGGGAAATGAGCAGTTCTTC
CASSQVAGNEQFF